The 14 T cell receptor beta chains presented below share a single source sample, sequenced in a study of blood T cell repertoires in COVID-19. Produced via immunoSEQ multiplex PCR; TCRdb's table is partial and in-frame only. The sample has about 210,000 clones; about four fifths are singletons. The sample comprised PBMCs or T cells enriched from blood (not recorded which). The receptors stem from a woman in her forties or fifties with acute COVID-19.

The sample holds a few counts of this clone. The chain is built from TRBV2 and TRBJ1-4, with a tentative D call TRBD1 (5 bases). This CDR3 has 14 residues. CDR1 is SNHLY, CDR2 FYNNEI, per germline. The V end lost 7 bases, the J end lost 1 base, and 10 bases lay between the germline ends. CDR3 bases: TGTGCCAGCACTTCGGGGGGAACTAATGAAAAACTGTTTTTT. Translation: CASTSGGTNEKLFF.

This chain connects TRBV3-1 (or the pseudogene TRBV3-2) to TRBJ2-6; D is ambiguous. The CDR3 is made up of 16 amino acids. CDR1 and CDR2 (germline): LGHDT, YNNKEL (reference sequence). Trimming shortened V by 4 bases and J by 0 bases, and 10 bases separated the two germline ends. CDR3 nucleotides: TGTGCCAGCAGCCTCAAATCCAGCTCTGGGGCCAACGTCCTGACTTTC. It yields the protein CASSLKSSSGANVLTF.

V is TRBV29-1 and J is TRBJ2-3; the match to TRBD2 covers 7 bases. V gave up 1 base and J gave up 1 base; unmatched junction bases: 17. The CDR3 length is 19 residues. Germline CDR1 SQVTM, CDR2 ANQGSEA. The CDR3 loop is CSVEGVLAGNRGGTDTQYF. The CDR3 DNA is TGCAGCGTTGAAGGGGTACTAGCAGGGAACCGGGGGGGCACAGATACGCAGTATTTT.

V is TRBV7-2 and J is TRBJ1-1; unclear D gene. The V gene lost 4 bases and the J gene lost 3 bases, with 15 bases spanning the gap. The CDR3 has 15 residues. Looked up from germline, CDR1 is SGHTA and CDR2 is FQGNSA. The CDR3 bases are TGTGCCAGCAGCTACCTCAGTTCCCAGTACACTGAAGCTTTCTTT. Translated: CASSYLSSQYTEAFF.

The genes are TRBV2 and TRBJ2-5, with 8 bases lining up with TRBD2. The CDR3 loop spans 14 amino acids. Germline CDR1 SNHLY, CDR2 FYNNEI. V gave up 6 bases and J gave up 5 bases; unmatched junction bases: 8. The CDR3 is CASRPGLVGETQYF. The CDR3 DNA reads TGTGCCAGCAGACCGGGACTAGTGGGGGAGACCCAGTACTTC.

The rearrangement links TRBV18 to TRBJ2-6; 12 nucleotides align to TRBD2. The V segment lost 3 bases and the J segment 1 base; nucleotides outside the gene matches: 7. Germline assignment: CDR1 KGHSH and CDR2 LQKENI. This CDR3 has 19 amino acids. CDR3 sequence reads: CASSPLGLAGTSGANVLTF. CDR3 coding DNA: TGTGCCAGCTCACCCCTTGGACTAGCGGGGACTTCTGGGGCCAACGTCCTGACTTTC.

This chain uses TRBV19 with TRBJ1-5; tentatively, D is TRBD1 (5 bases). The germline CDR1 and CDR2 sequences are LNHDA and SQIVND (reference sequence). The CDR3 length is 17 residues. Trimming removed 6 bases from V and 0 bases from J, with 18 bases in between. This CDR3 reads CASSREAGGYSNQPQHF. CDR3 DNA sequence: TGTGCCAGTAGCAGGGAGGCGGGTGGATATAGCAATCAGCCCCAGCATTTT.

The chain is built from TRBV10-3 and TRBJ2-3, with 12 bases fitting TRBD1. The CDR3 is 15 amino acids. The germline V gene encodes CDR1 ENHRY and CDR2 SYGVKD. V gave up 6 bases and J gave up 5 bases; unmatched junction bases: 6. This chain's CDR3 is CAISPGQGAEDTQYF. In DNA form, the CDR3 reads TGTGCCATCAGCCCGGGACAGGGGGCAGAAGATACGCAGTATTTT.

About this clone: Other DNA sequences of this sample code for an identical CDR3. The genes are TRBV5-1 and TRBJ1-2; 8 bases match TRBD1. Germline V gives CDR1 SGHRS, CDR2 YFSETQ. V shed 0 bases and J 8 bases; nucleotides not matched to a gene: 3. The CDR3 is 13 residues long. CDR3 sequence reads: CASSLGQGLGYTF. The CDR3 DNA is TGCGCCAGCAGCTTGGGACAGGGGCTGGGCTACACCTTC.

V and J are TRBV29-1 and TRBJ1-5, with 7 bases identical to TRBD1. V lost 7 bases and J lost 4; bases outside the gene matches: 7. Germline CDR1 is SQVTM and CDR2 is ANQGSEA. This CDR3 has 13 residues. CDR3 sequence: CSATEQGNQPQHF. In DNA form, the CDR3 reads TGCAGCGCGACAGAACAGGGGAATCAGCCCCAGCATTTT. The entire variable domain, with the rest obtained from reference TRBV29-1 and TRBJ1-5, is as follows: SAVISQKPSRDICQRGTSLTIQCQVDSQVTMMFWYRQQPGQSLTLIATANQGSEATYESGFVIDKFPISRPNLTFSTLTVSNMSPEDSSIYLCSATEQGNQPQHFGDGTRLSIL.

The rearrangement links TRBV12-3 or TRBV12-4 to TRBJ2-3; 7 positions agree with TRBD1. This CDR3 has 13 residues. V gave up 8 bases and J gave up 3 bases; unmatched junction bases: 5. The DNA of the CDR3 is TGTGCCAGCTCTAGACAGGGAACAGATACGCAGTATTTT. Translated, it gives CASSRQGTDTQYF.

This chain connects TRBV5-4 to TRBJ2-5; the match to TRBD2 covers 8 bases. This CDR3 comprises 15 residues. Losses at the gene ends were 4 bases for V and 4 bases for J; bases not matched to a gene: 9. Germline V gives CDR1 SGHNT, CDR2 YYREEE (reference sequence). For the CDR3, the DNA is TGTGCCAGCAGCACTAGCGGCCAGGGGTTAGAGACCCAGTACTTC. It codes for CASSTSGQGLETQYF.

V is TRBV3-1 (or the pseudogene TRBV3-2) and J is TRBJ2-1, with 12 bases aligning to TRBD2. The trim removed 7 bases at V and 3 bases at J, leaving 4 bases unmatched. Germline V gene data show CDR1 as LGHDT and CDR2 as YNNKEL (reference sequence). This CDR3 comprises 15 residues. This CDR3 is CASTTSGGIYNEQFF. The CDR3 nucleotides read TGTGCCAGCACCACTAGCGGGGGGATCTACAATGAGCAGTTCTTC.

The chain joins TRBV28 to TRBJ1-3; TRBD1 matches at 8 bases. V shed 3 bases and J 2 bases; nucleotides not matched to a gene: 6. Germline loops: CDR1 MDHEN, CDR2 SYDVKM. The CDR3 has 16 residues. This CDR3 is CASSFTQGAAGNTIYF. CDR3 DNA: TGTGCCAGCAGTTTCACCCAGGGGGCTGCTGGAAACACCATATATTTT.